The source of this TCR beta chain is a study of cytomegalovirus exposure and HLA in healthy donors. Of note for this clone: As yet, its antigen is unknown.

Researchers ran the PCR with 60 Vbeta and 13 Jbeta primers. Assay used: immunoSEQ multiplex PCR; TCRdb lists only in-frame clones, some missing. The sample lists about 170,000 clones; 76% were seen once. Between the trimmed V and J ends, which lost 5 bases and 11 bases, there was a span of 20 bases. Germline V gives CDR1 SGHAT, CDR2 FQNNGV. The CDR3 covers 14 residues. Study findings and constraints: Association with HLA alleles at 0.05 false discovery rate was found for approximately 18,000 TCR beta sequences in a later analysis.

The source of this sequence is a female donor in good health and CMV-seronegative. The sequencing input was PBMCs. J is TRBJ2-3 and V is TRBV11-2, with D maybe TRBD1 (5 bases). The CDR3 coding sequence is TGTGCCAGCAGCCTGGGGCCTACCTCCGCCTTGCAGTATTTT. It codes for CASSLGPTSALQYF.